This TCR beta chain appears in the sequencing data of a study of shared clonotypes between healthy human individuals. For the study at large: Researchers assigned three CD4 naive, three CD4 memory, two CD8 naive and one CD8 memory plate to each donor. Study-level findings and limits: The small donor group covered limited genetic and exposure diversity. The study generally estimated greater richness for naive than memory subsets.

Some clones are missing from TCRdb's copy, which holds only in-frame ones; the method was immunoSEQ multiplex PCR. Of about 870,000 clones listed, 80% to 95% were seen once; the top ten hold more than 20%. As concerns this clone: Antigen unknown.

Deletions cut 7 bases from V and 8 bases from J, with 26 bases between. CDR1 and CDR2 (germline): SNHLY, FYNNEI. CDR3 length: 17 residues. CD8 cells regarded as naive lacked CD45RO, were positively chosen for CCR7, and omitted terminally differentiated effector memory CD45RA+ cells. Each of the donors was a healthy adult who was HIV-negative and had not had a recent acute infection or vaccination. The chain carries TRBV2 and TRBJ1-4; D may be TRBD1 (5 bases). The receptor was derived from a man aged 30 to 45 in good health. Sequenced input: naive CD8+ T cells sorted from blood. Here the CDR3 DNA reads TGTGCCAGCAAATTGGTGGCTTCTTCCATCAGGGCCGAAAAACTGTTTTTT. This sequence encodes CASKLVASSIRAEKLFF.